A single sample is the source of the 14 T cell receptor beta chains below, sequenced in a study of Graves' ophthalmopathy and Graves' hyperthyroidism. Amplified TCR beta CDR3 regions were obtained using RNA transcripts as template. RT-PCR with HTBI primers came first, then second-round multiplex PCR. TCRdb fed the multiplex PCR reads into MiXCR, producing one record per CDR3 protein. In the table there are over a million distinct CDR3 sequences, around a third of which are singletons. Sequences were obtained from peripheral blood or thyroid tissue (not recorded which). The receptors were gathered from an adult man with Graves' hyperthyroidism.

This clonotype has more than one count but fewer than ten. The chain couples TRBV7-3 to TRBJ2-5, with 8 nucleotides matching TRBD1. The germline CDR1 and CDR2 sequences are SGHTA and FQGTGA. V dropped 5 bases and J dropped 2; count of bases not matched to a gene: 10. CDR3 length: 16 amino acids. The CDR3 DNA follows: TGTGCCAGCAGCCCTAGGACAGGGCTCGGTCAAGAGACCCAGTACTTC. It is translated as CASSPRTGLGQETQYF.

The rearrangement joins TRBV9 to TRBJ2-5; 10 bases match TRBD1. The CDR3 runs to 17 residues. Per germline, CDR1 SGDLS and CDR2 YYNGEE. V dropped 4 bases and J dropped 0; count of bases not matched to a gene: 9. DNA for the CDR3: TGTGCCAGCAGCAGGACAGGGGGAGGCCTGTACCAAGAGACCCAGTACTTC. This gives the protein CASSRTGGGLYQETQYF. The full variable domain, with the rest looked up from reference TRBV9 and TRBJ2-5, is DSGVTQTPKHLITATGQRVTLRCSPRSGDLSVYWYQQSLDQGLQFLIQYYNGEERAKGNILERFSAQQFPDLHSELNLSSLELGDSALYFCASSRTGGGLYQETQYFGPGTRLLVL.

This clonotype was seen repeatedly, ten times or more. V gene TRBV20-1 combines with J gene TRBJ2-7, with 9 bases that match TRBD1. V gave up 3 bases and J gave up 2 bases; unmatched junction bases: 5. This CDR3 has 14 amino acids. The germline gives CDR1 DFQATT, CDR2 SNEGSKA (reference sequence). For the CDR3, the DNA is TGCAGTGCTAGCCGGACAGGGGAGACCTACGAGCAGTACTTC. Its protein product is CSASRTGETYEQYF.

Comment on this clonotype: At one end the junction does not follow the germline gene, possibly because of a read error. The gene calls are TRBV2 and TRBJ1-2; D is possibly TRBD1 (5 bases). Germline CDR1 and CDR2: SNHLY and FYNNEI. This CDR3 region has 15 residues. CDR3 sequence: CASSQTTDTNYDYTF. DNA for the CDR3: TGTGCCAGCAGCCAAACGACAGACACTAACTATGACTACACCTTC. Based on the CDR3 plus reference TRBV2 and TRBJ1-2, the full variable domain is EPEVTQTPSHQVTQMGQEVILRCVPISNHLYFYWYRQILGQKVEFLVSFYNNEISEKSEIFDDQFSVERPDGSNFTLKIRSTKLEDSAMYFCASSQTTDTNYDYTFGSGTRLTVV.

This clonotype was counted a few times. The junction and the germline gene differ at one end; a read error may be behind it. The chain combines TRBV9 with TRBJ1-5, with D possibly matching TRBD1 (6 bases). CDR3 length: 14 residues. Germline V lookup: CDR1 SGDLS, CDR2 YYNGEE. The chain's CDR3 is CACSVRQGNQPQHF. CDR3 in DNA: TGTGCCTGCAGCGTCCGACAGGGCAATCAGCCCCAGCATTTT.

This clonotype has ten or more counts. The chain has TRBV7-8 and TRBJ2-5; 9 bases line up with TRBD2. CDR3 length: 17 amino acids. The V gene's germline CDR1 is SGHVS and CDR2 FQNEAQ. Germline trimming cut 3 bases from V and 2 bases from J; bases unmatched to any gene: 10. The DNA of the CDR3 is TGTGCCAGCAGCTTTCCGCGGGAGGGAACCCCACAAGAGACCCAGTACTTC. Encoded protein: CASSFPREGTPQETQYF.

In this sample, this clonotype turned up many times. The chain carries TRBV20-1 and TRBJ2-5, with D possibly matching TRBD1 (5 bases). CDR3 length: 12 amino acids. Germline values: CDR1 DFQATT, CDR2 SNEGSKA (reference sequence). V lost 5 bases, J lost 6 bases, and 13 bases lay in between. CDR3 DNA sequence: TGCAGTGCTCCCAGGGTTCAGAAGACCCAGTACTTC. Encoded protein: CSAPRVQKTQYF.

V gene TRBV2 combines with J gene TRBJ1-6, with D unclear. Germline CDR1 is SNHLY and CDR2 is FYNNEI. Trimming shortened V by 4 bases and J by 8 bases, and 6 bases separated the two germline ends. This CDR3 comprises 12 residues. CDR3 amino acids: CASSVLDSPLHF. The CDR3 bases are TGTGCCAGCAGTGTGTTGGATTCACCCCTCCACTTT.

This clonotype came up many times. This chain links TRBV5-1 with TRBJ1-2; TRBD1 is a possible D gene (5 bases). Per the germline V gene, CDR1 is SGHRS and CDR2 is YFSETQ. Trimming removed 7 bases from V and 2 bases from J, with 12 bases in between. This CDR3 has 13 residues. CDR3 amino acids: CASRDGSNYGYTF. As DNA, the CDR3 is TGCGCCAGCCGGGACGGATCGAACTATGGCTACACCTTC.

On this clonotype: Since no conserved phenylalanine or tryptophan closes the CDR3, a read error is the likely cause. It is unclear where the CDR3 begins or ends on the DNA, so no DNA is shown, and the CDR3 is as TCRdb lists it. The rearrangement joins TRBV25-1 to TRBJ1-4. The CDR3 contains 9 residues when both ends are counted. The germline CDR1 and CDR2 sequences are MGHDK and SYGVNS. The CDR3 loop is CASSLGKNS.

This clonotype was recorded a few times. This rearrangement joins TRBV9 to TRBJ2-5; TRBD2 might be the D (6 bases). Germline CDR1 reads SGDLS; CDR2 reads YYNGEE. V was trimmed by 7 bases and J by 2 bases, leaving 21 bases between them. The CDR3 spans 16 residues. The CDR3, as DNA: TGTGCCAGCTCACCACCGTCCGGGAGTCGTCAAGAGACCCAGTACTTC. Protein: CASSPPSGSRQETQYF.

This clonotype was counted at least ten times. Germline is not matched at one junction end, which may reflect a read error. V and J are TRBV12-3 or TRBV12-4 and TRBJ2-7; maybe TRBD1 (6 bases). The CDR3 totals 14 residues. The CDR3 nucleotides are TGTGCCAGCAGCCTCGGACAGAGCACCTACGGGCAGTACTTC. Translated: CASSLGQSTYGQYF.

The V and J genes are TRBV29-1 and TRBJ1-5, with D possibly being TRBD1 (5 bases). The CDR3 runs 16 residues. The V gene lost 6 bases and the J gene lost 7 bases, with 25 bases spanning the gap. Germline V gene data show CDR1 as SQVTM and CDR2 as ANQGSEA. Here the CDR3 DNA reads TGCAGCGTCCCCAGACAGTCCGGGGTCCACGAGCAGCCCCAGCATTTT. As protein: CSVPRQSGVHEQPQHF.

The chain links TRBV11-1 to TRBJ2-2, with 10 bases matching TRBD1. The CDR3 is 15 amino acids. The V gene's germline CDR1 is SGHAT and CDR2 FQDESV (reference sequence). Trimming cost V 6 bases and J 7 bases; bases outside gene matches: 8. The CDR3 DNA is TGTGCCAGCAGTCCACCGGGACAGGGGATCGGGGAGCTGTTTTTT. It specifies CASSPPGQGIGELFF.